Listed below are T cell receptor beta chains from one sample, sequenced in a study of blood T cell repertoires in COVID-19. The method was immunoSEQ multiplex PCR; TCRdb's version includes in-frame clones alone and lacks a portion of them. The sample lists under 200,000 clones, over 75% occurring once. Sequencing used PBMCs or T cells enriched from blood (not recorded which). The receptors originated from a man in his fifties who had recovered from COVID-19. CDR3s include the opening cysteine and the closing phenylalanine or tryptophan. The order of the fields is J gene, D gene, V gene, clone size, CDR3 protein, CDR3 DNA. The D gene is left open where the match is weak. Clone size is not always given. Where it is, it says once, few, many or a class for expanded clones.

j_call: TRBJ1-4
d_call: TRBD1
v_call: TRBV18
clone_size: -
cdr3_aa: CASSPPGQGSRANEKLFF
cdr3_nt: TGTGCCAGCTCACCGCCGGGACAGGGTTCTAGGGCTAATGAAAAACTGTTTTTT

j_call: TRBJ2-1
d_call: TRBD2
v_call: TRBV5-1
clone_size: -
cdr3_aa: CASSLGSSLGLAGAESYNEQFF
cdr3_nt: TGCGCCAGCAGCTTGGGTAGCAGCCTAGGGCTAGCGGGAGCAGAATCCTACAATGAGCAGTTCTTC

j_call: TRBJ1-1
d_call: -
v_call: TRBV5-6
clone_size: -
cdr3_aa: CASSLWGGALMNTEAFF
cdr3_nt: TGTGCCAGCAGCTTGTGGGGAGGGGCCCTCATGAACACTGAAGCTTTCTTT

j_call: TRBJ2-3
d_call: -
v_call: TRBV27
clone_size: -
cdr3_aa: CASKLGGPGGDTQYF
cdr3_nt: TGTGCCAGCAAACTCGGGGGACCCGGAGGAGATACGCAGTATTTT

j_call: TRBJ2-7
d_call: -
v_call: TRBV2
clone_size: -
cdr3_aa: CASSEQGPSYEQYF
cdr3_nt: TGTGCCAGCAGTGAACAGGGCCCCTCCTACGAGCAGTACTTC

j_call: TRBJ1-1
d_call: -
v_call: TRBV12-3/TRBV12-4
clone_size: -
cdr3_aa: CASSLGATYAFF
cdr3_nt: TGTGCCAGCAGTTTGGGGGCGACGTACGCTTTCTTT

j_call: TRBJ1-1
d_call: -
v_call: TRBV21-1
clone_size: -
cdr3_aa: CASSKGRTRAANTEAFF
cdr3_nt: TGTGCCAGCAGCAAGGGACGGACTAGGGCCGCGAACACTGAAGCTTTCTTT

j_call: TRBJ2-1
d_call: -
v_call: TRBV12-3/TRBV12-4
clone_size: -
cdr3_aa: CASAPPTGDEQFF
cdr3_nt: TGTGCCAGCGCCCCTCCAACAGGCGATGAGCAGTTCTTC

j_call: TRBJ2-3
d_call: -
v_call: TRBV29-1
clone_size: -
cdr3_aa: CSVEDQRGTHEQTDTQYF
cdr3_nt: TGCAGCGTTGAAGATCAGCGAGGGACTCATGAACAAACAGATACGCAGTATTTT

j_call: TRBJ2-7
d_call: -
v_call: TRBV6-5
clone_size: -
cdr3_aa: CASSTPAPTTYEQYF
cdr3_nt: TGTGCCAGCAGTACCCCGGCCCCGACTACCTACGAGCAGTACTTC

j_call: TRBJ2-1
d_call: TRBD2
v_call: TRBV28
clone_size: -
cdr3_aa: CASSSPTSRGRARDNEQFF
cdr3_nt: TGTGCCAGCAGTTCCCCTACCTCTCGCGGGAGGGCCCGGGACAATGAGCAGTTCTTC

j_call: TRBJ1-4
d_call: -
v_call: TRBV28
clone_size: -
cdr3_aa: CASRLQTTNEKLFF
cdr3_nt: TGTGCCAGCAGATTACAGACAACTAATGAAAAACTGTTTTTT

j_call: TRBJ1-2
d_call: -
v_call: TRBV29-1
clone_size: -
cdr3_aa: CSVQQGFYGYTF
cdr3_nt: TGCAGCGTTCAACAGGGTTTCTATGGCTACACCTTC

j_call: TRBJ1-1
d_call: -
v_call: TRBV28
clone_size: -
cdr3_aa: CASSSPIWQGNTEAFF
cdr3_nt: TGTGCCAGCAGTTCACCTATTTGGCAGGGGAACACTGAAGCTTTCTTT

j_call: TRBJ1-4
d_call: -
v_call: TRBV11-3
clone_size: -
cdr3_aa: CASSLVVVWATPCELFF
cdr3_nt: TGTGCCAGCAGCTTAGTTGTCGTTTGGGCCACCCCTTGTGAACTGTTTTTT

j_call: TRBJ2-3
d_call: TRBD1
v_call: TRBV5-1
clone_size: -
cdr3_aa: CASSRSRDSVTDTQYF
cdr3_nt: TGCGCCAGCAGCAGAAGTCGGGACAGCGTCACAGATACGCAGTATTTT

j_call: TRBJ1-4
d_call: -
v_call: TRBV28
clone_size: few
cdr3_aa: CASSLLGEVRNEKLFF
cdr3_nt: TGTGCCAGCAGTTTATTAGGAGAGGTTAGGAATGAAAAACTGTTTTTT

j_call: TRBJ2-7
d_call: TRBD1
v_call: TRBV19
clone_size: -
cdr3_aa: CASSLGQSPDEQYF
cdr3_nt: TGTGCCAGTAGTCTGGGACAGTCTCCCGACGAGCAGTACTTC

j_call: TRBJ1-2
d_call: TRBD1
v_call: TRBV7-2
clone_size: -
cdr3_aa: CASNRDSYGYTF
cdr3_nt: TGTGCCAGCAACAGGGACAGCTATGGCTACACCTTC

j_call: TRBJ2-2
d_call: -
v_call: TRBV18
clone_size: -
cdr3_aa: CASSRASNTGELFF
cdr3_nt: TGTGCCAGCTCACGGGCTTCGAACACCGGGGAGCTGTTTTTT

j_call: TRBJ1-1
d_call: -
v_call: TRBV28
clone_size: -
cdr3_aa: CASSLGLQGLYTEAFF
cdr3_nt: TGTGCCAGCAGTTTGGGATTGCAGGGACTCTACACTGAAGCTTTCTTT

j_call: TRBJ1-2
d_call: TRBD1
v_call: TRBV2
clone_size: -
cdr3_aa: CASSAGTGLGYTF
cdr3_nt: TGTGCCAGCAGCGCCGGGACAGGATTGGGCTACACCTTC

j_call: TRBJ2-5
d_call: -
v_call: TRBV6-5
clone_size: -
cdr3_aa: CASSYVREETQYF
cdr3_nt: TGTGCCAGCAGTTACGTTCGGGAAGAGACCCAGTACTTC